One sample yielded the 29 T cell receptor beta chains listed below, sequenced in a study of T-cell memory formation after mild COVID-19. TCRdb reanalysed the 5' RACE reads using MiXCR and keeps one entry per CDR3 protein. The table lists 300,000 to 400,000 distinct CDR3 sequences, under 15% of them singletons. Sequencing input: PBMCs or a T cell subset sorted from them (not recorded which). These receptor sequences come from a man between 18 and 35 years old who had mild COVID-19 (a few samples of this study predate the infection). Cell type and time point are not known.

There are a few counts of this clonotype. The CDR3 protein is CASSRNGGPFYNEQFF. DNA of the CDR3: TGTGCCAGCAGTAGAAACGGGGGCCCCTTCTACAATGAGCAGTTCTTC. This chain links TRBV6-5 with TRBJ2-1; D may correspond to TRBD1 or TRBD2 (6 bases each). The CDR3 has 16 residues. From germline, CDR1 is MNHEY and CDR2 SVGAGI. Trimming shortened V by 5 bases and J by 3 bases, and 17 bases separated the two germline ends.

This clonotype was seen a handful of times. J is TRBJ2-5 and V is TRBV2, with D hard to call. This CDR3 has 14 residues. Germline V CDR1 and CDR2: SNHLY, FYNNEI. With 5 bases removed from V and 2 bases from J, the gap between germline ends came to 12 bases. The CDR3 region has the DNA TGTGCCAGCAGTTTTCGCATACGGCAAGAGACCCAGTACTTC. It yields the protein CASSFRIRQETQYF.

This sequence joins TRBV10-3 and TRBJ2-3, with D perhaps TRBD2 (5 bases). The CDR3 runs 16 residues. Trimming removed 0 bases from V and 4 bases from J, with 14 bases in between. Germline CDR1 ENHRY, CDR2 SYGVKD. Here the CDR3 DNA reads TGTGCCATCAGTGAGTCGCCTAGCTCCCCCCCAGATACGCAGTATTTT. It encodes CAISESPSSPPDTQYF.

This clonotype was recorded a few times. V and J are TRBV18 and TRBJ1-1; TRBD1 might be the D (6 bases). The CDR3 has 15 residues. V dropped 6 bases and J dropped 3 bases, with 17 bases sitting between them. CDR1 KGHSH and CDR2 LQKENI come from the germline V gene. CDR3 nucleotides: TGTGCCAGCTCTTTGGGGGCGAGGGTAGACACTGAAGCTTTCTTT. Translating it yields CASSLGARVDTEAFF. Full variable domain (rest looked up from reference TRBV18 and TRBJ1-1): NAGVMQNPRHLVRRRGQEARLRCSPMKGHSHVYWYRQLPEEGLKFMVYLQKENIIDESGMPKERFSAEFPKEGPSILRIQQVVRGDSAAYFCASSLGARVDTEAFFGQGTRLTVV.

The genes are TRBV7-2 and TRBJ2-3; weak D call: TRBD2 (5 bases). V dropped 2 bases and J dropped 0 bases, with 9 bases sitting between them. Per germline, CDR1 SGHTA and CDR2 FQGNSA. The CDR3 sequence is 15 residues long. The CDR3 loop is CASSLLAQSTDTQYF. In DNA form, the CDR3 reads TGTGCCAGCAGCTTATTAGCGCAGAGCACAGATACGCAGTATTTT. The entire variable domain, with the rest obtained from reference TRBV7-2 and TRBJ2-3, is as follows: GAGVSQSPSNKVTEKGKDVELRCDPISGHTALYWYRQSLGQGLEFLIYFQGNSAPDKSGLPSDRFSAERTGGSVSTLTIQRTQQEDSAVYLCASSLLAQSTDTQYFGPGTRLTVL.

This CDR3 reads CASSSLGTGGDEQYF. The CDR3 DNA follows: TGTGCCAGCAGTAGCCTCGGGACAGGGGGCGACGAGCAGTACTTC. The chain combines TRBV2 with TRBJ2-7; 12 positions match TRBD1. The germline gives CDR1 SNHLY, CDR2 FYNNEI. The V gene end was trimmed by 5 bases and the J gene end by 5 bases; junction bases not matched to a gene: 7. The CDR3 totals 15 residues.

This clonotype was observed a handful of times. This chain uses TRBV5-1 with TRBJ2-3; 13 nucleotides match TRBD2. Germline CDR1 SGHRS, CDR2 YFSETQ. This CDR3 comprises 16 residues. With V trimmed by 4 bases and J by 3 bases, 5 bases remained unmatched. The CDR3 DNA reads TGCGCCAGCAGCGCGGGACTAGCGGGGACAACAGATACGCAGTATTTT. Translation: CASSAGLAGTTDTQYF.

The V and J genes are TRBV20-1 and TRBJ2-2; D is tentatively TRBD1 or TRBD2 (5 bases each). Germline CDR1 DFQATT, CDR2 SNEGSKA (reference sequence). The CDR3 extends over 13 amino acids. Between the trimmed V and J ends, which lost 7 bases and 0 bases, there was a span of 9 bases. Here the CDR3 reads CSGGRANTGELFF. DNA of the CDR3: TGCAGTGGGGGACGTGCGAACACCGGGGAGCTGTTTTTT.

There are a few counts of this clonotype. The chain combines TRBV4-1 with TRBJ2-2; D not resolved. Germline loops: CDR1 MGHRA, CDR2 YSYEKL. The CDR3 consists of 15 residues. V lost 1 base and J lost 4, with 10 bases in between. DNA of the CDR3: TGCGCCAGCAGCCAAGGTGGTTCCGGCACCGGGGAGCTGTTTTTT. Translation gives CASSQGGSGTGELFF.

The rearrangement links TRBV6-2 or TRBV6-3 to TRBJ2-2; D not certain. Germline V CDR1 and CDR2: MNHEY, SVGEGT. This CDR3 has 11 residues. The germline V and J ends were trimmed by 2 bases and 7 bases, with 2 bases remaining between them. CDR3: CASSYGGELFF. The DNA of the CDR3 is TGTGCCAGCAGTTACGGCGGGGAGCTGTTTTTT.

This clonotype came up many times. This sequence joins TRBV5-6 and TRBJ2-5; no reliable D call. The CDR3 totals 13 residues. Trimming removed 4 bases from V and 4 bases from J, with 11 bases in between. The germline V gene has CDR1 SGHDT and CDR2 YYEEEE. CDR3 coding DNA: TGTGCCAGCAGCCCTACATGGGGAGAGACCCAGTACTTC. Translation: CASSPTWGETQYF.

The chain links TRBV6-5 to TRBJ2-7, with D possibly TRBD1 on 5 matching bases. The V gene's germline CDR1 is MNHEY and CDR2 SVGAGI. V lost 8 bases, J lost 4 bases, and 15 bases lay in between. The CDR3 covers 13 residues. The CDR3 DNA is TGTGCCAGCGGTCCGACAGCAAAATACGAGCAGTACTTC. Its translation: CASGPTAKYEQYF.

The J gene is TRBJ1-6, the V gene TRBV5-1, with a possible D match to TRBD1 (6 bases). Per the germline V gene, CDR1 is SGHRS and CDR2 is YFSETQ. Trimming left V 0 bases short and J 7 bases short, with 11 bases between. This CDR3 contains 15 residues. The CDR3 loop reads CASSLENRVNSPLHF. The CDR3 bases are TGCGCCAGCAGCTTGGAAAACAGGGTAAATTCACCCCTCCACTTT.

This clonotype was detected only a few times. V usage is TRBV5-1 and J usage is TRBJ1-2; D is possibly TRBD1 (6 bases). The V gene's germline CDR1 is SGHRS and CDR2 YFSETQ. The CDR3 length is 13 residues. Trimming pared 0 bases from V and 4 bases from J, leaving 7 bases between. The CDR3 nucleotides are TGCGCCAGCAGCTTGGGGGACATCTATGGCTACACCTTC. This codes for CASSLGDIYGYTF. Using reference TRBV5-1 and TRBJ1-2 for the parts outside the CDR3, the full variable domain is KAGVTQTPRYLIKTRGQQVTLSCSPISGHRSVSWYQQTPGQGLQFLFEYFSETQRNKGNFPGRFSGRQFSNSRSEMNVSTLELGDSALYLCASSLGDIYGYTFGSGTRLTVV.

In this sample, this clonotype turned up a few times. This chain connects TRBV28 to TRBJ2-5, with D perhaps TRBD1 or TRBD2 (6 bases each). Germline V gene sequence: CDR1 MDHEN, CDR2 SYDVKM. Trimming shortened V by 6 bases and J by 5 bases, and 19 bases separated the two germline ends. The CDR3 is 15 residues long. CDR3 amino acids: CASSPVDGGRETQYF. The CDR3 coding sequence is TGTGCCAGCAGCCCCGTTGACGGGGGCAGGGAGACCCAGTACTTC.

This clonotype was counted only a few times. The CDR3 nucleotides are TGCGCCAGCAGCCAAATGACGGTAGCCAAAAACATTCAGTACTTC. Its translation is CASSQMTVAKNIQYF. V gene TRBV4-1 combines with J gene TRBJ2-4; D call uncertain. The CDR3 has 15 residues. Germline V gives CDR1 MGHRA, CDR2 YSYEKL. V was pared by 2 bases and J by 0 bases, with 8 bases between.

This chain connects TRBV3-1 to TRBJ2-5; a possible D gene is TRBD2 (5 bases). V lost 3 bases and J 0 bases, leaving 11 bases between the germline ends. This CDR3 is built from 15 residues. The germline CDR1 and CDR2 sequences are LGHDT and YNNKEL (reference sequence). The CDR3 is CASSHRDSYQETQYF. CDR3 DNA: TGTGCCAGCAGCCATCGGGATTCTTACCAAGAGACCCAGTACTTC.

The chain is built from TRBV4-1 and TRBJ2-3; no clear D gene. With 0 bases removed from V and 7 bases from J, the gap between germline ends came to 8 bases. There are 13 residues in the CDR3. In germline, CDR1 is MGHRA, CDR2 YSYEKL. CDR3 coding DNA: TGCGCCAGCAGCCAAGATACGGTTCATACGCAGTATTTT. Amino acid sequence: CASSQDTVHTQYF.

The sample holds many counts of this clonotype. The genes are TRBV24-1 and TRBJ2-2; either TRBD1 or TRBD2 may supply D (5 bases each). The germline CDR1 and CDR2 sequences are KGHDR and SFDVKD. The CDR3 sequence is 15 residues long. Trimming removed 0 bases from V and 3 bases from J, with 7 bases in between. The DNA for the CDR3 is TGTGCCACCAGTGATTTGGGGGGAGACACCGGGGAGCTGTTTTTT. Translation gives CATSDLGGDTGELFF.

This clonotype was found a few times. The rearrangement links TRBV6-5 to TRBJ2-5; D not certain. The ends were cut back, 1 base at V and 4 bases at J, with 4 bases in the middle. Germline loops: CDR1 MNHEY, CDR2 SVGAGI. The CDR3 is made up of 12 amino acids. The CDR3 DNA reads TGTGCCAGCAGTTACTTTGGAGAGACCCAGTACTTC. Translating gives CASSYFGETQYF.

This clonotype was found a few times. The V and J genes are TRBV7-9 and TRBJ2-7, with 8 bases fitting TRBD1. The CDR3 has 17 amino acids. With 4 bases clipped from V and 1 base from J, the junction kept 12 bases outside the gene matches. Germline CDR1 and CDR2: SEHNR and FQNEAQ (reference sequence). In nucleotides, the CDR3 is TGTGCCAGCAGCTCTAGACAGGGGAAGGGAAGGTCCTACGAGCAGTACGTC. This sequence encodes CASSSRQGKGRSYEQYV.

This sequence joins TRBV4-3 and TRBJ2-3, with TRBD2 identical over 12 bases. Germline CDR1 is LGHNA and CDR2 is YSLEER. This CDR3 has 17 amino acids. The trim removed 4 bases at V and 3 bases at J, leaving 8 bases unmatched. CDR3: CASSPSLAGGRTDTQYF. The CDR3 DNA reads TGCGCCAGCAGCCCTAGCCTAGCGGGGGGGCGGACAGATACGCAGTATTTT.

This clonotype showed up just a few times. This chain connects TRBV9 to TRBJ2-3, with D possibly TRBD1 on 6 matching bases. Germline lookup yields CDR1 SGDLS and CDR2 YYNGEE. V shed 6 bases and J shed 5 bases, with 16 bases lying between them. The CDR3 is made up of 14 amino acids. CDR3 sequence: CASNFWGQLDTQYF. In DNA, the CDR3 is TGTGCCAGCAATTTTTGGGGGCAATTAGATACGCAGTATTTT.

This clonotype was seen more than once but under ten times. The chain employs TRBV12-3 or TRBV12-4 and TRBJ1-5, with 8 bases lining up with TRBD1. The CDR3 sequence is 14 residues long. Trimming removed 2 bases from V and 4 bases from J; junction bases left unmatched: 1. As DNA, the CDR3 is TGTGCCAGCAGTTTATACAGGGGGAATCAGCCCCAGCATTTT. It encodes CASSLYRGNQPQHF.

The table lists this clonotype with many counts. This chain links TRBV9 with TRBJ1-1; D unresolved. CDR1 is SGDLS and CDR2 is YYNGEE in the germline V gene. The CDR3 consists of 14 residues. V was trimmed by 2 bases and J by 5 bases, leaving 13 bases between them. CDR3 amino acids: CASSVSSRETEAFF. The CDR3 DNA follows: TGTGCCAGCAGCGTGTCATCTAGGGAAACTGAAGCTTTCTTT.

There are many counts of this clonotype. J is TRBJ1-4 and V is TRBV20-1; D may be TRBD1 (5 bases). CDR1 and CDR2 (germline): DFQATT, SNEGSKA (reference sequence). CDR3 length: 14 amino acids. V was shortened by 1 base and J by 6 bases, with 12 bases between the two germline ends. The CDR3 nucleotides are TGCAGTGCTAGAGGGTGGGGGTCCGATGAAAAACTGTTTTTT. It yields the protein CSARGWGSDEKLFF.

V and J are TRBV20-1 and TRBJ2-5, with D unresolved. The CDR3 contains 15 residues. The V gene lost 6 bases and the J gene lost 1 base, with 18 bases spanning the gap. Germline V gene sequence: CDR1 DFQATT, CDR2 SNEGSKA (reference sequence). The CDR3 is CSARPTTRLQETQYF. Here the CDR3 DNA reads TGCAGTGCCAGACCGACGACAAGGCTCCAAGAGACCCAGTACTTC.

The chain uses TRBV11-2 and TRBJ1-1; TRBD1 matches at 11 bases. Trimming cost V 4 bases and J 3 bases; bases outside gene matches: 10. The CDR3 consists of 17 residues. Per germline, CDR1 SGHAT and CDR2 FQNNGV. This CDR3 is CASSSSPGTGGDTEAFF. As DNA, the CDR3 is TGTGCCAGCAGCTCAAGTCCCGGGACAGGGGGAGACACTGAAGCTTTCTTT. The full variable domain, completed using reference TRBV11-2 and TRBJ1-1, is EAGVAQSPRYKIIEKRQSVAFWCNPISGHATLYWYQQILGQGPKLLIQFQNNGVVDDSQLPKDRFSAERLKGVDSTLKIQPAKLEDSAVYLCASSSSPGTGGDTEAFFGQGTRLTVV.

This clonotype appeared a few times. V and J are TRBV29-1 and TRBJ1-4, with 7 bases that match TRBD1. CDR1 and CDR2 from the germline V gene are SQVTM and ANQGSEA. V shed 4 bases and J 7 bases; nucleotides not matched to a gene: 6. CDR3 length: 13 residues. As DNA, the CDR3 is TGCAGCGTTGCCCAATGGGACAGTGAAAAACTGTTTTTT. This encodes CSVAQWDSEKLFF.